Below, 18 T cell receptor beta chains from the same sample are listed, as sequenced in a study of neurological immune-mediated disorders. Each CDR3 protein is one row after TCRdb ran MiXCR on the 5' RACE reads. The table shows 71,000 or so distinct CDR3 sequences, with 5% to 5.5% occurring only once. Sequencing was performed on PBMCs. The receptors stem from a young woman with multiple sclerosis.

This clonotype was counted at least ten times. CDR3 DNA: TGTGCCAGCAGCTTAGCGACAGGAGCTTTCTTT. It specifies CASSLATGAFF. This chain links TRBV7-3 with TRBJ1-1, with a tentative D call TRBD1 (6 bases). With 2 bases removed from V and 10 bases from J, the gap between germline ends came to 8 bases. CDR3 size: 11 residues. Germline V lookup: CDR1 SGHTA, CDR2 FQGTGA.

This clonotype came up many times. V is TRBV12-3 or TRBV12-4 and J is TRBJ1-5; D is uncertain. V was trimmed by 1 base and J by 5 bases, leaving 3 bases between them. The CDR3 spans 12 residues. The CDR3, as DNA: TGTGCCAGCAGTTTAGGGGATCAGCCCCAGCATTTT. Encoded protein: CASSLGDQPQHF.

Ten or more counts support this clonotype. The CDR3 reads CSARDPTYETQYF. DNA of the CDR3: TGCAGTGCTAGAGATCCTACTTACGAGACCCAGTACTTC. This chain uses TRBV20-1 with TRBJ2-5; the D is unclear. V dropped 0 bases and J dropped 5 bases, with 10 bases sitting between them. The CDR3 extends over 13 amino acids. Germline-derived CDR1 and CDR2 are DFQATT and SNEGSKA (reference sequence).

At least ten counts were recorded for this clonotype. CDR3 sequence reads: CASGTFSTDTQYF. CDR3 sequence (DNA): TGTGCCAGCGGGACATTTAGCACAGATACGCAGTATTTT. The rearrangement uses TRBV3-1 and TRBJ2-3, with D possibly being TRBD1 (6 bases). Deletions cut 8 bases from V and 0 bases from J, with 9 bases between. The CDR3 totals 13 residues. Looked up from germline, CDR1 is LGHDT and CDR2 is YNNKEL (reference sequence).

In its sample, this clonotype is medium-sized. V gene TRBV6-4 combines with J gene TRBJ2-3; 11 nucleotides match TRBD2. The CDR3 has 14 amino acids. After removal of 5 bases from V and 6 bases from J, the junction contained 4 bases not matched to a gene. Germline V lookup: CDR1 MRHNA, CDR2 SNTAGT. CDR3 in amino acids: CASSPTSGSDTQYF. Here the CDR3 DNA reads TGTGCCAGCAGTCCCACTAGCGGGAGTGATACGCAGTATTTT.

At least ten counts were recorded for this clonotype. This chain connects TRBV20-1 to TRBJ2-3; 8 bases are a match to TRBD1. CDR3 size: 14 residues. Trimming cost V 5 bases and J 3 bases; bases outside gene matches: 7. Germline values: CDR1 DFQATT, CDR2 SNEGSKA (reference sequence). The CDR3 region has the DNA TGCAGTGCTCCAATACAGGGGGTAACAGATACGCAGTATTTT. Protein sequence: CSAPIQGVTDTQYF.

This clonotype was seen ten or more times. The chain joins TRBV5-1 to TRBJ2-1; D remains unclear. V lost 5 bases to trimming and J lost 1 base, with 13 bases between them. This CDR3 is built from 15 residues. Germline V gives CDR1 SGHRS, CDR2 YFSETQ. CDR3 sequence: CASRNSTRSYNEQFF. CDR3 DNA: TGCGCCAGCAGGAATAGCACTCGATCCTACAATGAGCAGTTCTTC.

In this sample, this clonotype turned up many times. Here the CDR3 DNA reads TGTGCCAGCAGTCGTACTGACGGAGACAATCAGCCCCAGCATTTT. Its protein is CASSRTDGDNQPQHF. The chain has TRBV2 and TRBJ1-5; D ambiguous. V gave up 5 bases and J gave up 3 bases, with 14 bases separating them. Germline V lookup: CDR1 SNHLY, CDR2 FYNNEI. There are 15 residues in the CDR3.

There are many counts of this clonotype. The CDR3 DNA is TGCGCCAGCAGCGACGGGGACCGCAATCAGCCCCAGCATTTT. Translated, it gives CASSDGDRNQPQHF. The chain links TRBV5-1 to TRBJ1-5; D is perhaps TRBD1 (5 bases). The V end was cut by 4 bases, the J end by 2 bases, with 10 bases between. Germline CDR1 and CDR2: SGHRS and YFSETQ. The CDR3 is 14 amino acids.

This sequence joins TRBV5-1 and TRBJ2-3, with no clear D. CDR1 and CDR2 from the germline V gene are SGHRS and YFSETQ. This CDR3 spans 13 amino acids. The V end lost 0 bases, the J end lost 4 bases, and 6 bases lay between the germline ends. CDR3 region: CASSLAYSDTQYF. As DNA, the CDR3 is TGCGCCAGCAGCTTGGCCTACTCAGATACGCAGTATTTT.

This clonotype occurred many times. The DNA for the CDR3 is TGTGCCAGCAGCTTAGCCAGCGGGAGTGGAGCAGATACGCAGTATTTT. It codes for CASSLASGSGADTQYF. V gene TRBV7-2 combines with J gene TRBJ2-3, with 8 bases fitting TRBD2. Germline V CDR1 and CDR2: SGHTA, FQGNSA. V was pared by 0 bases and J by 4 bases, with 6 bases of the junction left unmatched. The CDR3 consists of 16 residues.

The V gene is TRBV20-1, the J gene TRBJ2-5; D is uncertain. Germline values: CDR1 DFQATT, CDR2 SNEGSKA (reference sequence). The CDR3 covers 12 residues. V lost 0 bases and J lost 14, with 16 bases in between. Here the CDR3 DNA reads TGCAGTGCTAGAGATTCCCCAGGACGGACCTACTTC. This codes for CSARDSPGRTYF.

The rearrangement joins TRBV5-1 to TRBJ1-2; weak D call: TRBD1 (6 bases). In germline, CDR1 is SGHRS, CDR2 YFSETQ. V was cut by 0 bases and J by 1 base, with 13 bases left in between. This CDR3 is built from 16 residues. The CDR3 protein is CASSLDRTADNYGYTF. CDR3 nucleotide sequence: TGCGCCAGCAGCTTGGACCGGACAGCGGATAACTATGGCTACACCTTC.

This clonotype was recorded a few times. The chain joins TRBV7-8 to TRBJ2-3, with TRBD2 as a possible D gene (5 bases). CDR1 is SGHVS, CDR2 FQNEAQ, per germline. V was trimmed by 6 bases and J by 6 bases, leaving 13 bases between them. This CDR3 spans 13 amino acids. CDR3 sequence reads: CASRPGLTDTQYF. The CDR3 bases are TGTGCCAGCAGACCCGGACTGACGGATACGCAGTATTTT.

This clonotype was seen a handful of times. The chain is built from TRBV18 and TRBJ1-2, with a possible D match to TRBD1 (6 bases). The CDR3 length is 13 residues. V was trimmed by 4 bases and J by 0 bases, leaving 6 bases between them. Per the germline V gene, CDR1 is KGHSH and CDR2 is LQKENI. The CDR3, as DNA: TGTGCCAGCTCACGACAGGCTAACTATGGCTACACCTTC. Its translation: CASSRQANYGYTF.

In this sample, this clonotype turned up a few times. This chain connects TRBV20-1 to TRBJ2-4; no definite D call. The CDR3 totals 14 residues. Germline V CDR1 and CDR2: DFQATT, SNEGSKA (reference sequence). Trimming cost V 0 bases and J 9 bases, with 15 bases left between them. CDR3 sequence: CSARDTNNLGIQYF. The CDR3 DNA reads as TGCAGTGCTAGAGATACTAACAATTTAGGCATTCAGTACTTC.

This chain connects TRBV20-1 to TRBJ1-1; possible D gene TRBD1, 6 bases. V was cut by 3 bases and J by 7 bases, with 18 bases left in between. Germline values: CDR1 DFQATT, CDR2 SNEGSKA (reference sequence). CDR3 length: 14 amino acids. CDR3 protein: CSASGMGGGNEAFF. The CDR3 DNA sequence: TGCAGTGCTAGCGGCATGGGAGGGGGAAATGAAGCTTTCTTT.

This clonotype was seen at least ten times. CDR3 region: CASSSRGAETQYF. CDR3 in DNA: TGTGCCAGCAGTTCGAGAGGCGCCGAGACCCAGTACTTC. J is TRBJ2-5 and V is TRBV12-3 or TRBV12-4; D unclear. CDR3 length: 13 residues. The V end lost 4 bases, the J end lost 5 bases, and 11 bases lay between the germline ends.